A single sample gave rise to the 18 T cell receptor beta chains below, sequenced in a study of blood T cell repertoires in COVID-19. Profiled with immunoSEQ multiplex PCR; TCRdb holds only in-frame clones, not every one. The profile shows 250,000 to 350,000 clones, roughly 87% of them singletons. Sequences were obtained from peripheral blood. The source is a woman aged 50 to 60 who had recovered from COVID-19.

The chain joins TRBV5-1 to TRBJ1-1; 7 bases line up with TRBD1. The germline V gene encodes CDR1 SGHRS and CDR2 YFSETQ. The CDR3 sequence is 14 residues long. V was clipped by 6 bases and J by 2 bases; unmatched bases: 7. For the CDR3, the DNA is TGCGCCAGCACCCAGACAGGGAGAAACACTGAAGCTTTCTTT. Translating it yields CASTQTGRNTEAFF.

This chain links TRBV10-3 with TRBJ2-2; 11 bases agree with TRBD2. The CDR3 contains 16 residues. Germline values: CDR1 ENHRY, CDR2 SYGVKD. The trim removed 5 bases at V and 2 bases at J, leaving 4 bases unmatched. CDR3 protein: CAISSGTSGNTGELFF. The DNA of the CDR3 is TGTGCCATCAGTTCTGGGACTAGCGGAAACACCGGGGAGCTGTTTTTT.

V gene TRBV6-5 combines with J gene TRBJ1-5, with TRBD1 matching over 11 bases. Germline V gene lookup returns CDR1 MNHEY and CDR2 SVGAGI. The CDR3 is made up of 14 amino acids. V gave up 6 bases and J gave up 9 bases; unmatched junction bases: 7. The CDR3 spells CASSSGQGGGPQHF. The CDR3, as DNA: TGTGCCAGCAGCTCGGGACAGGGGGGAGGGCCCCAGCATTTT.

V gene TRBV7-8 combines with J gene TRBJ2-1, with unresolved D. V gave up 3 bases and J gave up 5 bases, with 8 bases separating them. Germline V lookup: CDR1 SGHVS, CDR2 FQNEAQ. This CDR3 contains 13 residues. CDR3 residues: CASSFPFHNEQFF. Written as DNA, the CDR3 is TGTGCCAGCAGCTTCCCTTTTCACAATGAGCAGTTCTTC.

This clone was observed a few times. This chain uses TRBV29-1 with TRBJ1-2, with 8 bases matching TRBD1. The trim removed 6 bases at V and 7 bases at J, leaving 4 bases unmatched. The germline CDR1 and CDR2 sequences are SQVTM and ANQGSEA. The CDR3 has 11 amino acids. This CDR3 reads CSVPGGRGYTF. Here the CDR3 DNA reads TGCAGCGTCCCAGGGGGCCGTGGCTACACCTTC.

The V call is TRBV28, the J call TRBJ2-7; a possible D gene is TRBD2 (6 bases). The CDR3 length is 14 residues. Per germline, CDR1 MDHEN and CDR2 SYDVKM. The germline V and J ends were trimmed by 7 bases and 5 bases, with 18 bases remaining between them. The chain's CDR3 is CASNGAGFKNEQYF. The DNA of the CDR3 is TGTGCCAGCAATGGAGCGGGTTTCAAAAACGAGCAGTACTTC.

This sequence joins TRBV9 and TRBJ2-4, with 8 bases identical to TRBD2. The CDR3 is made up of 15 amino acids. The germline CDR1 and CDR2 sequences are SGDLS and YYNGEE. V was pared by 3 bases and J by 7 bases, with 9 bases of the junction left unmatched. This chain's CDR3 is CASSESGTRSNIQYF. In DNA form, the CDR3 reads TGTGCCAGCAGCGAATCCGGGACTAGAAGTAACATTCAGTACTTC.

CDR3 residues: CASSWGDRGGEAFF. CDR3 DNA sequence: TGTGCCAGCAGCTGGGGGGACAGAGGCGGGGAAGCTTTCTTT. This chain connects TRBV5-4 to TRBJ1-1; 7 bases map to TRBD1. J was trimmed by 8 bases and V by 3 bases; bases with no gene match: 10. The germline V gene encodes CDR1 SGHNT and CDR2 YYREEE (reference sequence). CDR3 length: 14 amino acids.

This clone was found once. The chain is built from TRBV6-2 or TRBV6-3 and TRBJ1-5; no definite D call. Trimming pared 6 bases from V and 1 base from J, leaving 25 bases between. The CDR3 totals 19 residues. Germline-derived CDR1 and CDR2 are MNHEY and SVGEGT. CDR3 DNA sequence: TGTGCCAGCAGCTATTCCTCGATTTCCGGGAGGGTAAGCAATCAGCCCCAGCATTTT. It encodes CASSYSSISGRVSNQPQHF.

The V gene is TRBV4-2, the J gene TRBJ2-3; maybe TRBD2 (6 bases). The length of the CDR3 is 17 residues. V gave up 0 bases and J gave up 3 bases, with 16 bases separating them. Germline assignment: CDR1 LGHNA and CDR2 YNFKEQ. CDR3 bases: TGTGCCAGCAGCCAAGAGGGGGGTCGGTTCGGGACAGATACGCAGTATTTT. This codes for CASSQEGGRFGTDTQYF.

The chain joins TRBV3-1 (or the pseudogene TRBV3-2) to TRBJ1-1; D not resolved. Trimming shortened V by 1 base and J by 6 bases, and 15 bases separated the two germline ends. The CDR3 is made up of 15 amino acids. Germline CDR1 and CDR2: LGHDT and YNNKEL (reference sequence). The CDR3 nucleotides read TGTGCCAGCAGCCAAGTCTATGCAAATCCCCCTGAAGCTTTCTTT. Its translation is CASSQVYANPPEAFF.

The chain couples TRBV6-2 or TRBV6-3 to TRBJ2-7; the match to TRBD2 covers 8 bases. From germline, CDR1 is MNHEY and CDR2 SVGEGT. Trimming took 2 bases from V and 1 from J; bases not matched to a gene: 7. The CDR3 is 16 residues long. The CDR3 spells CASSYGAGGPSYEQYF. The CDR3 region has the DNA TGTGCCAGCAGTTACGGCGCGGGGGGCCCTTCCTACGAGCAGTACTTC.

This chain connects TRBV5-1 to TRBJ2-6; D call uncertain. This CDR3 is built from 17 residues. Germline V gives CDR1 SGHRS, CDR2 YFSETQ. Deletions cut 0 bases from V and 0 bases from J, with 10 bases between. The chain's CDR3 is CASSLVGGRSGANVLTF. In DNA, the CDR3 is TGCGCCAGCAGCTTGGTCGGCGGCCGCTCTGGGGCCAACGTCCTGACTTTC. Filled out from reference TRBV5-1 and TRBJ2-6, the complete variable domain reads KAGVTQTPRYLIKTRGQQVTLSCSPISGHRSVSWYQQTPGQGLQFLFEYFSETQRNKGNFPGRFSGRQFSNSRSEMNVSTLELGDSALYLCASSLVGGRSGANVLTFGAGSRLTVL.

The rearrangement links TRBV7-2 to TRBJ2-2; the match to TRBD2 covers 9 bases. With V trimmed by 6 bases and J by 7 bases, 9 bases remained unmatched. Per germline, CDR1 SGHTA and CDR2 FQGNSA. There are 15 residues in the CDR3. The chain's CDR3 is CASRSGTSYRGELFF. For the CDR3, the DNA is TGTGCCAGCAGATCAGGGACTAGCTATCGCGGGGAGCTGTTTTTT.

This chain connects TRBV7-9 to TRBJ2-3; TRBD1 matches at 10 bases. The ends lost 6 bases at V and 6 bases at J; junction bases unmatched: 9. Per germline, CDR1 SEHNR and CDR2 FQNEAQ (reference sequence). CDR3 size: 15 residues. The CDR3, as DNA: TGTGCCAGCAGTAAACCGGGACAGGGGACCGATACGCAGTATTTT. Its translation: CASSKPGQGTDTQYF.

The V gene is TRBV6-6, the J gene TRBJ2-1; 8 bases align to TRBD2. The CDR3 is made up of 15 amino acids. Unmatched junction bases numbered 10, after V lost 4 bases and J lost 8 bases. The germline V gene has CDR1 MNHNY and CDR2 SVGAGI (reference sequence). Written as DNA, the CDR3 is TGTGCCAGCAGTTCCATAGCGGGGAACCAAGATGAGCAGTTCTTC. Its protein is CASSSIAGNQDEQFF.

J is TRBJ2-5 and V is TRBV6-5; perhaps TRBD1 as D (6 bases). V lost 6 bases and J lost 9, with 20 bases in between. CDR3 length: 14 amino acids. Germline V gene data show CDR1 as MNHEY and CDR2 as SVGAGI. The CDR3 nucleotides are TGTGCCAGCAGCTCCCGGACAGCACCGTGGGCCCAGTACTTC. Protein: CASSSRTAPWAQYF.

The chain recombines TRBV28 with TRBJ2-7, with 7 bases matching TRBD2. This CDR3 has 15 residues. The V gene's germline CDR1 is MDHEN and CDR2 SYDVKM. V lost 5 bases to trimming and J lost 3 bases; unmatched junction nucleotides: 10. This chain's CDR3 is CASSLSPPGGYEQYF. The CDR3 DNA is TGTGCCAGCAGTCTGTCTCCCCCGGGGGGCTACGAGCAGTACTTC.